Listed below are T cell receptor beta chains from one sample, sequenced in a study of siplizumab effects on memory and regulatory T cells. TCRdb's table, derived via immunoSEQ multiplex PCR, lists solely in-frame clones and lacks some. The sample has 100,000 or so clones, around 94% seen once. The sequencing sample was made of non-Treg CD4+ T cells sorted from blood. These receptor sequences come from a human donor in good health. The conserved cysteine and the conserved F or W are not part of the CDR3 here. A D gene is named only where the DNA matches it firmly.

v_gene: TRBV29-1
j_gene: TRBJ2-5
d_gene: -
CDR3aa: SVGAWAEETQY

v_gene: TRBV27
j_gene: TRBJ2-5
d_gene: -
CDR3aa: ASSSTIGTQY

v_gene: TRBV28
j_gene: TRBJ1-1
d_gene: -
CDR3aa: ASTLTPVKPEAF

v_gene: TRBV29-1
j_gene: TRBJ2-3
d_gene: -
CDR3aa: SATGADTQY

v_gene: TRBV19
j_gene: TRBJ2-5
d_gene: TRBD1
CDR3aa: ASRTRQGSGETQY

v_gene: TRBV28
j_gene: TRBJ2-7
d_gene: -
CDR3aa: ASRPGPPRREQY

v_gene: TRBV18
j_gene: TRBJ1-5
d_gene: TRBD1
CDR3aa: ASSPQGGSNQPQH

v_gene: TRBV6-1
j_gene: TRBJ2-5
d_gene: TRBD2
CDR3aa: ASSGQTSGRIGIETQY

v_gene: TRBV19
j_gene: TRBJ1-5
d_gene: -
CDR3aa: ASQNPLLNQPQH

v_gene: TRBV9
j_gene: TRBJ2-5
d_gene: -
CDR3aa: ASSVRIDGTQY

v_gene: TRBV5-1
j_gene: TRBJ2-3
d_gene: -
CDR3aa: ASSLARGNSDTQY

v_gene: TRBV29-1
j_gene: TRBJ2-1
d_gene: TRBD2
CDR3aa: SVEYPSGSSYNEQF

v_gene: TRBV10-1
j_gene: TRBJ2-2
d_gene: -
CDR3aa: ASRGYTGELF

v_gene: TRBV18
j_gene: TRBJ2-1
d_gene: -
CDR3aa: ASSPTVDYNEQF

v_gene: TRBV7-3
j_gene: TRBJ2-1
d_gene: TRBD2
CDR3aa: ASSPVEGGVNEQF

v_gene: TRBV5-1
j_gene: TRBJ1-2
d_gene: -
CDR3aa: ASSLVIGVRSNYGYT

v_gene: TRBV10-2
j_gene: TRBJ2-1
d_gene: TRBD2
CDR3aa: ASSGLAGGFHEQF

v_gene: TRBV10-3
j_gene: TRBJ2-3
d_gene: -
CDR3aa: AISELGDTQY

v_gene: TRBV4-1
j_gene: TRBJ2-5
d_gene: -
CDR3aa: ASSQDLKRLQETQY

v_gene: TRBV29-1
j_gene: TRBJ2-7
d_gene: -
CDR3aa: SADGRKGEQY

v_gene: TRBV2
j_gene: TRBJ2-5
d_gene: -
CDR3aa: ASSEMRRVQETQY

v_gene: TRBV19
j_gene: TRBJ2-7
d_gene: -
CDR3aa: ASSNLGRPSYEQY

v_gene: TRBV10-3
j_gene: TRBJ2-1
d_gene: TRBD2
CDR3aa: AITPNAWTSGRNEQF

v_gene: TRBV20-1
j_gene: TRBJ2-1
d_gene: -
CDR3aa: GGASLSGQF

v_gene: TRBV5-1
j_gene: TRBJ2-3
d_gene: TRBD1
CDR3aa: ASSTIRQGSTDTQY

v_gene: TRBV7-2
j_gene: TRBJ2-2
d_gene: TRBD2
CDR3aa: ASSFQTSGRAGELF

v_gene: TRBV5-4
j_gene: TRBJ1-1
d_gene: -
CDR3aa: ASSPEPGGGTEAF

v_gene: TRBV19
j_gene: TRBJ1-5
d_gene: -
CDR3aa: ASSPLDSNQPQH

v_gene: TRBV7-7
j_gene: TRBJ1-5
d_gene: -
CDR3aa: ASSLERSSGCRPQH

v_gene: TRBV19
j_gene: TRBJ1-5
d_gene: -
CDR3aa: ASKIEGLGPQH

v_gene: TRBV28
j_gene: TRBJ2-7
d_gene: TRBD1
CDR3aa: ASSRRGQTYEQY

v_gene: TRBV7-8
j_gene: TRBJ1-3
d_gene: -
CDR3aa: ASSLGAQTTGNTIY

v_gene: TRBV28
j_gene: TRBJ1-5
d_gene: TRBD1
CDR3aa: ASSLQGGANQPQH

v_gene: TRBV18
j_gene: TRBJ2-5
d_gene: TRBD2
CDR3aa: ASSPPRLAGAYQETQY

v_gene: TRBV11-2
j_gene: TRBJ2-7
d_gene: -
CDR3aa: ASSLEAFSYEQY

v_gene: TRBV19
j_gene: TRBJ2-5
d_gene: TRBD1
CDR3aa: ASSIRTGGGGSPQETQY

v_gene: TRBV19
j_gene: TRBJ1-5
d_gene: TRBD1
CDR3aa: ASTQMGQANQPQH

v_gene: TRBV19
j_gene: TRBJ2-7
d_gene: TRBD2
CDR3aa: ASSVTSGINEQY

v_gene: TRBV5-1
j_gene: TRBJ2-3
d_gene: -
CDR3aa: ASSLMAAITDTQY

v_gene: TRBV19
j_gene: TRBJ2-3
d_gene: -
CDR3aa: ASSTTGVVTDTQY

v_gene: TRBV7-9
j_gene: TRBJ1-5
d_gene: -
CDR3aa: ASSFGNSNQPQH

v_gene: TRBV6-6
j_gene: TRBJ1-5
d_gene: TRBD1
CDR3aa: ASSLQGDQPQH

v_gene: TRBV30
j_gene: TRBJ1-4
d_gene: -
CDR3aa: AWSGPLTRAEKLF

v_gene: TRBV10-2
j_gene: TRBJ2-1
d_gene: -
CDR3aa: ASSYSHPSNEQF

v_gene: TRBV7-9
j_gene: TRBJ2-7
d_gene: -
CDR3aa: ASSSGLSPRDYEQY

v_gene: TRBV9
j_gene: TRBJ2-2
d_gene: -
CDR3aa: ASTRAGTGTGELF

v_gene: TRBV9
j_gene: TRBJ2-6
d_gene: -
CDR3aa: ASSVRVSGANVLT

v_gene: TRBV28
j_gene: TRBJ2-7
d_gene: TRBD2
CDR3aa: ASIGTSGRPQFYEQY

v_gene: TRBV19
j_gene: TRBJ2-2
d_gene: -
CDR3aa: ASSTPRRGRGGTGELF

v_gene: TRBV14
j_gene: TRBJ1-2
d_gene: -
CDR3aa: ASSQGTVSFNYGYT